This T cell receptor beta chain was observed in a study of blood T cells in healthy people across ages. The CDR3 runs to 14 residues. Germline V gene sequence: CDR1 SEHNR, CDR2 FQNEAQ (reference sequence). V shed 1 base and J shed 2 bases, with 9 bases lying between them. This clonotype came up many times. A second PCR, run for roughly 7 to 12 cycles, used a sample-barcoded 5' primer plus a J-beta primer mix. TCRdb reprocessed the 5' RACE reads via MiXCR and lists one record per CDR3 protein. The table has under 750,000 distinct CDR3 sequences, 40% to 55% seen once; the top ten hold around 23%. The chain links TRBV7-9 to TRBJ2-7; D possibly corresponds to TRBD2 (5 bases). Material for sequencing was blood. The sequence derives from a man at least 80 years old in good health. CDR3 protein: CASSLGGLTYEQYF. CDR3 bases: TGTGCCAGCAGCTTAGGTGGACTCACCTACGAGCAGTACTTC.